A selection of T cell receptor beta chains follows, all from one sample in a study of blood T cells in healthy people across ages. TCRdb re-derived calls from the 5' RACE reads in MiXCR, one entry per CDR3 protein. The data show nearly 800,000 distinct CDR3 sequences, around a quarter seen once. These data were also filed under a second study, of T cells of mothers and their children.

Sequenced input: blood. The receptors originated from a boy aged 5 to 17 in good health. Each CDR3 is given with its conserved first and last residue. The D gene is left open where the match is weak. A clone size is listed for some rows: how often the clone was seen (once, few, many), or a class if it is expanded.

TRBJ2-7 . . TRBV4-3 TGCGCCAGCAGCCAAGATATGGGGCGGAGTAACGAGCAGTACTTC CASSQDMGRSNEQYF
TRBJ2-5 few . TRBV6-1 TGTGCCAGCAGCCGACCCAGCGGAGGGGGCTTAGACCAAGAGACCCAGTACTTC CASSRPSGGGLDQETQYF
TRBJ1-2 . TRBD1 TRBV4-1 TGCGCCAGCAGCCAGCCCGGGACAGGGAATACTAACTATGGCTACACCTTC CASSQPGTGNTNYGYTF
TRBJ2-4 few . TRBV28 TGTGTCAGCAGTTGGAGGGGGGTGTCCAAAAACATTCAGTACTTC CVSSWRGVSKNIQYF
TRBJ2-5 few . TRBV4-3 TGCGCCAGCAGCCCTTGGGGGACTGGCGGAATGAAAGAGACCCAGTACTTC CASSPWGTGGMKETQYF
TRBJ1-2 . . TRBV20-1 TGCAGTTGTAAAGACCAAACCGTTGGGGGCTACACCTTC CSCKDQTVGGYTF
TRBJ2-1 few TRBD2 TRBV20-1 TGCAGTGCTAGTGATAGCGGGAGGATATGGGGAAACAATGAGCAGTTCTTC CSASDSGRIWGNNEQFF
TRBJ2-1 few TRBD2 TRBV5-6 TGTGCCAGCAGCGCGGGACTAGCGGGAAACAATGAGCAGTTCTTC CASSAGLAGNNEQFF
TRBJ2-1 . . TRBV28 TGTGCCAGCAGCACGGACGGAGATCCCTACAATGAGCAGTTCTTC CASSTDGDPYNEQFF
TRBJ2-7 few . TRBV12-3/TRBV12-4 TGTGCCAGCAGTTCATCCGGGACGGCCGCCTACGAGCAGTACTTC CASSSSGTAAYEQYF
TRBJ2-1 few . TRBV3-1 TGTGCCAGCAGCCAATCGGGGGCCCTACCGAACAATGAGCAGTTCTTC CASSQSGALPNNEQFF
TRBJ1-1 few . TRBV6-2/TRBV6-3 TGTGCCAGCAGGCCCCTGCGCATGAACACTGAAGCTTTCTTT CASRPLRMNTEAFF
TRBJ2-1 . . TRBV4-1 TGCGCCAGCAGCCAAGATCGTAGGCAGGTATACAATGAGCAGTTCTTC CASSQDRRQVYNEQFF
TRBJ1-1 . . TRBV19 TGTGCCAGTAGTATAGATGACAGCACTGAAGCTTTCTTT CASSIDDSTEAFF
TRBJ2-6 . . TRBV2 TGTGCCAGCAGTGAAGCTAGGGCTGGGGCCAACGTCCCGACTTTC CASSEARAGANVPTF
TRBJ2-7 many TRBD2 TRBV7-2 TGTGCCAGCAGGTGGGCTAGCGGATCCTACGAGCAGTACTTC CASRWASGSYEQYF
TRBJ2-7 . . TRBV9 TGTGCCAGCAGCGTAGCAGGCAGAACCTACGAGCAGTACTTC CASSVAGRTYEQYF
TRBJ2-2 few . TRBV20-1 TGCAGCTCCATACAAACAAACACCGGGGAGCTGTTTTTT CSSIQTNTGELFF
TRBJ2-7 . . TRBV18 TGTGCCAGCTCGGAAGGGCCCGCCTACGAGCAGTACTTC CASSEGPAYEQYF
TRBJ1-3 . . TRBV4-3 TGCGCCAGCAGCCAAGACAGGGGAGACTCTGGAAACACCATATATTTT CASSQDRGDSGNTIYF
TRBJ2-4 once TRBD1 TRBV29-1 TGCAGCGCGATCAGGGGGCGCGGAGCCAAAAACATTCAGTACTTC CSAIRGRGAKNIQYF